A single sample is the source of the 32 T cell receptor beta chains below, sequenced in a study of Graves' ophthalmopathy and Graves' hyperthyroidism. RNA transcripts were the source from which TCR beta CDR3 regions were amplified. First-round RT-PCR employed HTBI primers, with a second-round multiplex PCR after it. TCRdb fed the multiplex PCR reads into MiXCR, producing one record per CDR3 protein. The data show some 350,000 distinct CDR3 sequences, about a sixth seen once. Sequencing used peripheral blood. These receptors all stem from an adult woman with stable Graves' hyperthyroidism.

This clonotype was seen at least ten times. The V and J genes are TRBV25-1 and TRBJ1-2, with D hard to call. Germline V gene sequence: CDR1 MGHDK, CDR2 SYGVNS. V lost 7 bases and J lost 9, with 15 bases in between. This CDR3 is 12 amino acids long. In nucleotides, the CDR3 is TGTGCCAGCAAGGAGCGTACCTGGAGCTACACCTTC. It yields the protein CASKERTWSYTF.

The gene calls are TRBV28 and TRBJ1-1, with 7 bases matching TRBD1. The CDR3 covers 16 residues. V shed 2 bases, J shed 4 bases, and the junction held 10 bases outside the gene matches. Germline-derived CDR1 and CDR2 are MDHEN and SYDVKM. This chain's CDR3 is CASSLNTGAGSTEAFF. The CDR3 DNA follows: TGTGCCAGCAGTTTAAATACAGGGGCTGGGAGCACTGAAGCTTTCTTT.

This clonotype was observed many times. V usage is TRBV29-1 and J usage is TRBJ1-1; unclear D gene. The germline V gene has CDR1 SQVTM and CDR2 ANQGSEA. V was cut by 6 bases and J by 0 bases, with 11 bases left in between. CDR3 length: 13 residues. The CDR3 loop is CSVKGRMNTEAFF. The DNA for the CDR3 is TGCAGCGTCAAAGGGAGGATGAACACTGAAGCTTTCTTT.

This clonotype was observed many times. The V gene is TRBV28, the J gene TRBJ1-5; no reliable D call. Trimming took off 6 bases at V and 0 bases at J, with 18 bases between the two ends. There are 17 residues in the CDR3. CDR1 and CDR2 (germline): MDHEN, SYDVKM. The CDR3 spells CASRQPPGSYSNQPQHF. The CDR3 nucleotides read TGTGCCAGCAGGCAGCCGCCCGGGTCATATAGCAATCAGCCCCAGCATTTT.

Many counts were recorded for this clonotype. This chain joins TRBV27 and TRBJ2-7, with D uncertain. Trimming pared 0 bases from V and 0 bases from J, leaving 9 bases between. This CDR3 has 15 amino acids. Germline V CDR1 and CDR2: MNHEY, SMNVEV (reference sequence). In DNA form, the CDR3 reads TGTGCCAGCAGTTTATCTGTTAGGCACTCCTACGAGCAGTACTTC. The encoded protein is CASSLSVRHSYEQYF.

This clonotype was recorded many times. The chain has TRBV6-2 or TRBV6-3 and TRBJ2-7, with no clear D. Looked up from germline, CDR1 is MNHEY and CDR2 is SVGEGT. Trimming took off 3 bases at V and 5 bases at J, with 14 bases between the two ends. This CDR3 spans 14 amino acids. Written as DNA, the CDR3 is TGTGCCAGCAGTTATGGGAATAACCTAAACGAGCAGTACTTC. Its translation is CASSYGNNLNEQYF.

This clonotype was counted many times. Here the CDR3 DNA reads TGTGCCAGCAGTTCCCGTCAGTTTGCCTACGAGCAGTACTTC. Amino acid sequence: CASSSRQFAYEQYF. The chain recombines TRBV28 with TRBJ2-7; D not certain. V shed 4 bases and J shed 2 bases, with 12 bases lying between them. The CDR3 consists of 14 residues. Germline CDR1 reads MDHEN; CDR2 reads SYDVKM.

This clonotype was seen many times. This chain connects TRBV6-5 to TRBJ2-5, with a possible D match to TRBD2 (6 bases). V was shortened by 0 bases and J by 4 bases, with 9 bases between the two germline ends. The CDR3 contains 14 residues. Per the germline V gene, CDR1 is MNHEY and CDR2 is SVGAGI. CDR3 in amino acids: CASSYSHGGETQYF. CDR3 DNA: TGTGCCAGCAGTTACTCTCACGGGGGAGAGACCCAGTACTTC.

This clonotype appeared many times. The chain has TRBV13 and TRBJ2-5; tentatively, D is TRBD1 or TRBD2 (5 bases each). The ends were cut back, 6 bases at V and 2 bases at J, with 16 bases in the middle. Germline V gene data show CDR1 as PRHDT and CDR2 as FYEKMQ (reference sequence). The CDR3 totals 15 residues. CDR3 DNA sequence: TGTGCCAGCAGTAGCCCGGGACCGAATCAAGAGACCCAGTACTTC. Its translation is CASSSPGPNQETQYF.

Many counts were recorded for this clonotype. The chain employs TRBV25-1 and TRBJ2-7; D is uncertain. The CDR3 spans 11 residues. V lost 6 bases, J lost 5 bases, and 8 bases lay in between. The V gene's germline CDR1 is MGHDK and CDR2 SYGVNS. The CDR3 reads CASRELHEQYF. The DNA for the CDR3 is TGTGCCAGCAGGGAACTTCACGAGCAGTACTTC.

In its sample, this clonotype was seen many times. V gene TRBV18 combines with J gene TRBJ2-5; 11 nucleotides agree with TRBD2. V dropped 6 bases and J dropped 3; count of bases not matched to a gene: 6. CDR1 is KGHSH, CDR2 LQKENI, per germline. The CDR3 totals 15 residues. The CDR3 here is CASSSTSGTKETQYF. The CDR3 DNA sequence: TGTGCCAGCTCTTCGACTAGCGGGACTAAAGAGACCCAGTACTTC.

This clonotype was counted ten times or more. The rearrangement links TRBV6-1 to TRBJ2-2; D uncertain. V lost 6 bases to trimming and J lost 7 bases, with 12 bases between them. The germline V gene encodes CDR1 MNHNS and CDR2 SASEGT. The CDR3 loop spans 13 amino acids. CDR3 sequence (DNA): TGTGCCAGCAGGCCCGAAAAGAGCGGGGAGCTGTTTTTT. This gives the protein CASRPEKSGELFF.

This clonotype was counted many times. This chain connects TRBV15 to TRBJ2-4; possible D gene TRBD2, 7 bases. The CDR3 is 15 amino acids. V dropped 3 bases and J dropped 7 bases, with 16 bases sitting between them. Per germline, CDR1 LNHNV and CDR2 YYDKDF (reference sequence). The CDR3 DNA is TGTGCCACCAGCAGCCTTGGGGGGGGCGGGAACATTCAGTACTTC. Translating it yields CATSSLGGGGNIQYF.

This clonotype occurred many times. The CDR3 DNA sequence: TGTGCCAGCAAAATCGGAACAGGGGGCGGAAACTATGGCTACACCTTC. It encodes CASKIGTGGGNYGYTF. The V and J genes are TRBV6-1 and TRBJ1-2; 9 bases are a match to TRBD1. Per germline, CDR1 MNHNS and CDR2 SASEGT. After removal of 7 bases from V and 2 bases from J, the junction contained 11 bases not matched to a gene. The CDR3 extends over 16 amino acids.

The table lists this clonotype with many counts. V is TRBV19 and J is TRBJ2-5, with a weak D call TRBD1 (6 bases). The CDR3 consists of 13 residues. Germline assignment: CDR1 LNHDA and CDR2 SQIVND (reference sequence). The V gene lost 2 bases and the J gene lost 4 bases, with 8 bases spanning the gap. The CDR3 nucleotides read TGTGCCAGTAGTATAAGCAGGGGAGAGACCCAGTACTTC. The encoded protein is CASSISRGETQYF.

This clonotype showed up many times. The chain links TRBV28 to TRBJ2-7, with D unclear. Germline CDR1 is MDHEN and CDR2 is SYDVKM. This CDR3 region has 11 residues. V lost 9 bases to trimming and J lost 0 bases, with 6 bases between them. In nucleotides, the CDR3 is TGTGCCAGTCAAAGCTCCTACGAGCAGTACTTC. It specifies CASQSSYEQYF. Filled out from reference TRBV28 and TRBJ2-7, the complete variable domain reads DVKVTQSSRYLVKRTGEKVFLECVQDMDHENMFWYRQDPGLGLRLIYFSYDVKMKEKGDIPEGYSVSREKKERFSLILESASTNQTSMYLCASQSSYEQYFGPGTRLTVT.

This clonotype was seen at least ten times. The V and J genes are TRBV6-1 and TRBJ2-7, with D unclear. The CDR3 length is 10 residues. Trimming cost V 8 bases and J 6 bases, with 8 bases left between them. Germline V gene data show CDR1 as MNHNS and CDR2 as SASEGT. CDR3 coding DNA: TGTGCCAGCGCAAATACCGAGCAGTACTTC. Its protein product is CASANTEQYF.

The CDR3 DNA reads TGTGCCAGCAGCCAAGGAGGGCCGCTGAATGGAAACACCATATATTTT. It yields the protein CASSQGGPLNGNTIYF. The rearrangement joins TRBV3-1 to TRBJ1-3; D is undetermined. Germline V gene lookup returns CDR1 LGHDT and CDR2 YNNKEL (reference sequence). CDR3 length: 16 amino acids. With 1 base removed from V and 3 bases from J, the gap between germline ends came to 13 bases.

The chain employs TRBV30 and TRBJ1-2; a possible D gene is TRBD1 (6 bases). Trimming took 5 bases from V and 5 from J, leaving 18 bases between them. Per the germline V gene, CDR1 is GTSNPN and CDR2 is SVGIG (reference sequence). The CDR3 spans 14 residues. The DNA for the CDR3 is TGTGCCTGGTCGGGGCGGACAGTACATTATGGCTACACCTTC. It codes for CAWSGRTVHYGYTF.

This clonotype was seen many times. This chain connects TRBV7-2 to TRBJ2-7, with D perhaps being TRBD1 or TRBD2 (5 bases each). The CDR3 covers 15 residues. V dropped 5 bases and J dropped 0 bases, with 14 bases sitting between them. CDR1 is SGHTA, CDR2 FQGNSA, per germline. The CDR3, as DNA: TGTGCCAGCAGCCCCGGGACCACGCGCTCCTACGAGCAGTACTTC. Translated, it gives CASSPGTTRSYEQYF. The variable domain in full, completed from reference TRBV7-2 and TRBJ2-7, reads GAGVSQSPSNKVTEKGKDVELRCDPISGHTALYWYRQSLGQGLEFLIYFQGNSAPDKSGLPSDRFSAERTGGSVSTLTIQRTQQEDSAVYLCASSPGTTRSYEQYFGPGTRLTVT.

The table lists this clonotype with many counts. CDR3 region: CASRRAGELFF. CDR3 sequence (DNA): TGTGCCAGCCGAAGGGCCGGGGAGCTGTTTTTT. This sequence joins TRBV6-2 or TRBV6-3 and TRBJ2-2, with D unresolved. The CDR3 runs to 11 residues. Germline V gene data show CDR1 as MNHEY and CDR2 as SVGEGT. Trimming stripped 8 bases from V and 6 bases from J, with 7 bases between.

For this clonotype: Germline and junction disagree at one end, which may indicate a read error. This chain joins TRBV6-2 or TRBV6-3 and TRBJ1-1; D is undetermined. In germline, CDR1 is MNHEY, CDR2 SVGEGT. The CDR3 is 8 amino acids. The CDR3 DNA reads TGTGCCCGCCCTCTTCAGTCCTTT. It specifies CARPLQSF.

This clonotype was found many times. The chain links TRBV15 to TRBJ1-1; D possibly corresponds to TRBD1 (6 bases). Germline-derived CDR1 and CDR2 are LNHNV and YYDKDF (reference sequence). This CDR3 spans 13 amino acids. Trimming pared 2 bases from V and 7 bases from J, leaving 11 bases between. In DNA form, the CDR3 reads TGTGCCACCAGCAGATCTGTAGGGGGTGAAGCTTTCTTT. Translating gives CATSRSVGGEAFF. The full variable domain, in which reference TRBV15 and TRBJ1-1 provide the parts outside the CDR3, is DAMVIQNPRYQVTQFGKPVTLSCSQTLNHNVMYWYQQKSSQAPKLLFHYYDKDFNNEADTPDNFQSRRPNTSFCFLDIRSPGLGDTAMYLCATSRSVGGEAFFGQGTRLTVV.

This clonotype was seen repeatedly, ten times or more. The genes are TRBV12-3 or TRBV12-4 and TRBJ1-2; 7 bases fit TRBD1. The CDR3 consists of 17 residues. V shed 2 bases, J shed 6 bases, and the junction held 15 bases outside the gene matches. The CDR3 is CASSLYLRRGLTDGYTF. CDR3 nucleotide sequence: TGTGCCAGCAGTTTATATCTCAGGAGGGGGCTAACTGATGGCTACACCTTC.

This clonotype was seen many times. The rearrangement joins TRBV6-1 to TRBJ2-1; D is unclear. This CDR3 is built from 15 residues. The V gene lost 6 bases and the J gene lost 0 bases, with 12 bases spanning the gap. Germline CDR1 and CDR2: MNHNS and SASEGT. CDR3 region: CASRRIRSSYNEQFF. The CDR3 DNA is TGTGCCAGCAGACGGATCAGGTCCTCCTACAATGAGCAGTTCTTC.

The chain employs TRBV11-3 and TRBJ2-7; TRBD1 is a possible D gene (6 bases). CDR1 is SGHNT, CDR2 YENEEA, per germline. V shed 3 bases and J shed 6 bases, with 12 bases lying between them. The CDR3 runs 13 residues. The CDR3 region is CASSFQFRGEQYF. The CDR3 DNA is TGTGCCAGCAGCTTCCAGTTCAGGGGCGAGCAGTACTTC.

A few counts support this clonotype. The rearrangement links TRBV11-2 to TRBJ2-7, with 7 bases identical to TRBD2. The germline V gene has CDR1 SGHAT and CDR2 FQNNGV. This CDR3 comprises 16 residues. V lost 5 bases to trimming and J lost 2 bases; unmatched junction nucleotides: 12. The DNA for the CDR3 is TGTGCCAGCAGCCCTCAAAGCAGCGGGGTTCCCTACGAGCAGTACTTC. Translation gives CASSPQSSGVPYEQYF.

There are many counts of this clonotype. J is TRBJ1-3 and V is TRBV11-1; 7 bases fit TRBD1. This CDR3 has 18 residues. The trim removed 2 bases at V and 4 bases at J, leaving 14 bases unmatched. CDR1 is SGHAT and CDR2 is FQDESV in the germline V gene (reference sequence). This CDR3 is CASSLFSGGTVVGNTIYF. Here the CDR3 DNA reads TGTGCCAGCAGCTTATTCTCAGGGGGTACGGTAGTCGGAAACACCATATATTTT. Full variable domain (remainder filled in from reference TRBV11-1 and TRBJ1-3): EAEVAQSPRYKITEKSQAVAFWCDPISGHATLYWYRQILGQGPELLVQFQDESVVDDSQLPKDRFSAERLKGVDSTLKIQPAELGDSAMYLCASSLFSGGTVVGNTIYFGEGSWLTVV.

This clonotype was seen many times. V and J are TRBV20-1 and TRBJ1-5; TRBD1 agrees at 10 bases. The trim removed 5 bases at V and 6 bases at J, leaving 10 bases unmatched. CDR3 length: 15 residues. Germline-derived CDR1 and CDR2 are DFQATT and SNEGSKA (reference sequence). DNA for the CDR3: TGCAGTGCTCCGGGACAGGGGAGAATAGGTCAGCCCCAGCATTTT. The encoded protein is CSAPGQGRIGQPQHF.

This clonotype occurred many times. The chain links TRBV12-3 or TRBV12-4 to TRBJ2-7, with D perhaps matching TRBD2 (6 bases). V lost 1 base to trimming and J lost 0 bases, with 10 bases between them. The CDR3 extends over 15 amino acids. The CDR3 DNA is TGTGCCAGCAGTTTAGAGGCGGGACGCTCCTACGAGCAGTACTTC. This codes for CASSLEAGRSYEQYF.

This clonotype was picked up a small number of times. This CDR3 is CSAKPQVNTEAFF. As DNA, the CDR3 is TGCAGTGCCAAGCCACAGGTTAACACTGAAGCTTTCTTT. V usage is TRBV20-1 and J usage is TRBJ1-1; TRBD1 might be the D (5 bases). Germline assignment: CDR1 DFQATT and CDR2 SNEGSKA (reference sequence). The CDR3 runs to 13 residues. V was shortened by 6 bases and J by 2 bases, with 13 bases between the two germline ends.

This clonotype has more than one count but fewer than ten. This rearrangement joins TRBV12-5 to TRBJ1-1; no clear D gene. CDR1 and CDR2 from the germline V gene are LGHNT and FRNRAP. There are 15 residues in the CDR3. The V end was cut by 5 bases, the J end by 2 bases, with 15 bases between. The CDR3 protein is CASGHTSRPNTEAFF. CDR3 bases: TGTGCTAGTGGTCACACCTCACGGCCAAACACTGAAGCTTTCTTT. Together with reference TRBV12-5 and TRBJ1-1, the CDR3 gives the full variable domain: DARVTQTPRHKVTEMGQEVTMRCQPILGHNTVFWYRQTMMQGLELLAYFRNRAPLDDSGMPKDRFSAEMPDATLATLKIQPSEPRDSAVYFCASGHTSRPNTEAFFGQGTRLTVV.